This TCR beta chain was found in a study of cytomegalovirus exposure and HLA in healthy donors. Germline V CDR1 and CDR2: SGHVS, FQNEAQ. V lost 5 bases to trimming and J lost 2 bases, with 13 bases between them. The CDR3 sequence is 15 residues long. This clone was recorded only once. Using immunoSEQ multiplex PCR, the repertoire was profiled, and TCRdb retains in-frame clones only, with some absent. The table has some 140,000 clones, about four fifths seen once. The chain is built from TRBV7-8 and TRBJ1-3; D is unresolved. The receptor was isolated from a woman aged 25 to 39 in good health and CMV-seronegative. The material sequenced was PBMCs. The CDR3 sequence: CASSQNLVPGNTIYF. The DNA of the CDR3 is TGTGCCAGCAGCCAAAACTTAGTCCCTGGAAACACCATATATTTT.